This TCR beta chain originates from a study of T-cell memory formation after mild COVID-19 (dated by TCRdb to the early 2020s). For context, the study as a whole: TCR sequence clusters from the two donors were largely donor specific. The cohort comprised two young, previously healthy adult volunteers, one female and one male. In two donors, T-cell clones that expanded and contracted after mild COVID-19 were tracked by sequencing TCRalpha and TCRbeta repertoires over time.

This clonotype was picked up a small number of times. Its antigen is currently not known. Base-call qualities are not available, and no considerably larger clone is one nucleotide away. Results and caveats for the whole study, not just this receptor: Contracting CD4+ clones were found mainly in CM and EM memory subsets, while CD8+ clones were enriched in EMRA. Clones that contracted from day 15 to 85 showed balanced CD4/CD8 phenotypes, whereas a second wave of clones that expanded from day 15 to 37 leaned towards CD4+. The detection of some responding clones in pre-infection memory suggests that pre-existing cross-reactive memory T cells joined the SARS-CoV-2 response. Whether the second-wave clones peaking on day 37 were SARS-CoV-2 specific was not confirmed. Only two mild cases were covered in the study, and larger cohorts including severe cases with pre-infection samples were considered necessary.

Reads for this sample came from an Illumina NovaSeq 6000. TCRalpha and TCRbeta cDNA libraries were constructed by 5'RACE with constant-segment primers, with sample barcodes and unique molecular identifiers being introduced. RNA was extracted from every sample with Trizol reagent. The libraries were amplified in two PCR steps, and the second step added a second sample barcode and Illumina TruSeq adapters. Libraries were sequenced on an Illumina NovaSeq with 2 x 150 bp paired-end reads. Regarding the original processing steps: With migec v1.2.7, reads were demultiplexed and then collapsed into UMI-guided consensus sequences. Using mixcr v2.1.11, UMI consensuses were aligned to TRA and TRB V and J templates and then assembled into clonotypes. Expanded or contracted clonotypes were those called significant by both edgeR and NoisET, with noise models trained on biological replicates. edgeR calls used a false discovery rate-adjusted p below 0.01 and a log2 fold-change threshold of 1. As an exploratory analysis of dynamics, max-normalized trajectories of the 1000 most abundant clonotypes were examined with PCA combined with hierarchical clustering. Separately sequenced CD4+ and CD8+ repertoires were used to assign a CD4 or CD8 phenotype to each responding clone. TCRdb reran the public reads through fastp at Q25 and MiXCR, keeping productive beta chains. Each CDR3 protein appears once, grouped with its most common genes and DNA. It is TCRdb's table, rather than the study itself, that gives the V and J calls and clone size. Present in this sample are 55,000 to 70,000 distinct CDR3 sequences, roughly a quarter of which were seen just once. The ten largest make up around 40% of the sample.

Ficoll-Paque density gradient centrifugation was the method used to isolate PBMCs. The germline V gene supplies CDR1 MNHEY and CDR2 SVGAGI. Inclusive of the bounding cysteine and phenylalanine, the CDR3 is 11 residues long. Only the CDR3 DNA stays, 33 bases, in frame from base 1. V drops 0 bases and J drops 12 bases, leaving 6 bases in between. This sequence uses TRBV6-5 and TRBJ2-1; no confident D gene assignment can be made. This clonotype was sampled from a man aged 18 to 30 who had mild COVID-19 (a few samples of this study predate the infection). The sample titles of this study are shuffled in the database, so cell type and time point are left out; the donor was told from shared clones. The sample was PBMCs or a T cell subset sorted from them (not recorded which). The CDR3 amino acid sequence is: CASSYSSWQFF. The DNA is TGTGCCAGCAGTTACTCCTCTTGGCAGTTCTTC.